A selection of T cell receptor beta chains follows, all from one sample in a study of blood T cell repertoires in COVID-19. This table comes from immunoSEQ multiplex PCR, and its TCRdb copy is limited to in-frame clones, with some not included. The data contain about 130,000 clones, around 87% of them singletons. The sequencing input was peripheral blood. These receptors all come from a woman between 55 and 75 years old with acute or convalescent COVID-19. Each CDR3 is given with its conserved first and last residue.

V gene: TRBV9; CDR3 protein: CASSVEGTRIYNEQFF
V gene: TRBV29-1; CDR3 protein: CSAGDTEAFF
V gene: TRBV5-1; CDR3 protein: CASSLDRGRNTIYF
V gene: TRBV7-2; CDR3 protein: CASSPSGGRGEKLFF
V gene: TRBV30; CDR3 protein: CAWSVQMGSRDEQFF
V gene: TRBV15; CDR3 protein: CATSPRIGGAETQYF
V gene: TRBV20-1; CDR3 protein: CSVTDQETQYF
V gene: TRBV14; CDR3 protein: CASSQARTRSSEQYF
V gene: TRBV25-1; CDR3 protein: CASRQTGEGQPQHF
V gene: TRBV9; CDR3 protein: CASSVEDRSWGGYTF
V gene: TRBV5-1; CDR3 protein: CASSLWTAGGPLMNTEAFF
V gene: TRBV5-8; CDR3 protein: CASSLRRDTYNEQFF
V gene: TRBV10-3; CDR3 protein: CAISPGTGPATNEKLFF
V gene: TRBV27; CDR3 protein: CASSLGTGRLETQYF
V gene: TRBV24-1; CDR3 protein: CATSDATGDGANVLTF
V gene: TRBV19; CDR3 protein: CASSMASGRALPETQYF
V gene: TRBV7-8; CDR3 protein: CASSPKASGLVDTQYF
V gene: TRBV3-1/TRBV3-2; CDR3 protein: CASTYGQGGYNEQFF
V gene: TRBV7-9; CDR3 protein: CASSLRQGVGGANVLTF
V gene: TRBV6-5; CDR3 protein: CASSPGVTGELFF
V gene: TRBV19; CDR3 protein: CASSLETSGRVGVAYNEQFF
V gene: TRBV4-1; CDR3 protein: CASSQVQGFGEKLFF
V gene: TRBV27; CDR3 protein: CASTAGGGEQYF
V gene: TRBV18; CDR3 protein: CASSPQGLPNTEAFF
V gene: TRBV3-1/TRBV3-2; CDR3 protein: CASSQTGGSGNTIYF